This T cell receptor beta chain was obtained from a study of T cells in Graves' hyperthyroidism and ophthalmopathy. The CDR3 spans 14 residues. Deletions cut 2 bases from V and 7 bases from J, with 12 bases between. Germline lookup yields CDR1 LGHDT and CDR2 YNNKEL (reference sequence). Notes on the study in general: Blood also held most thyroid clonotypes expanded beyond 0.001.

There were TCR beta CDR3 regions amplified from RNA transcripts. A first-round RT-PCR of the TCR CDR3 used the HTBI primer set. One entry per CDR3 protein, called by TCRdb with MiXCR from the multiplex PCR reads. This table has roughly 740,000 distinct CDR3 sequences, approximately 16% appearing once. In this sample, this clonotype turned up a few times. Its antigen is still unknown. With a duration under 2 months, the hyperthyroidism was newly diagnosed in patients aged 18 to 65. For the diagnoses, clinical symptoms, serum thyroxine and TRAb, thyroid ultrasound and orbital computed tomography were used.

This chain joins TRBV3-1 and TRBJ1-5; D is possibly TRBD1 (6 bases). Specimen: blood. The TCR originated in a man in his late teens or twenties with Graves' hyperthyroidism. CDR3 nucleotide sequence: TGTGCCAGCAGCCAAAAGGGGGGAAGGCAGCCCCAGCATTTT. Its translation is CASSQKGGRQPQHF.